Shown below are 30 T cell receptor beta chains from a single sample sequenced in a study of post-analysis software for immune sequencing data. Study-wide results and caveats: TRBV5-6, TRBV5-1 and TRBV20-1 belonged to a set of a handful of TRBV segments that were more frequent in patients than controls.

Their target antigens are unknown. Unique molecular identifiers tagged the TCR beta cDNA libraries. TCRdb processed the PCR reads anew with MiXCR; each CDR3 protein has one entry. The sample gives a few hundred thousand distinct CDR3 sequences, approximately 33% of which show up once; 13% is in the top ten. Specimen: blood. These receptors all come from a girl aged 5-17 years with multiple sclerosis.

This clonotype was found a few times. CDR3 sequence reads: CASSYSMAGGRYEQYF. CDR3 sequence (DNA): TGTGCCAGCAGTTACTCGATGGCGGGGGGGCGGTACGAGCAGTACTTC. The rearrangement joins TRBV6-5 to TRBJ2-7; 9 nucleotides match TRBD2. The CDR3 sequence is 16 residues long. Germline CDR1 reads MNHEY; CDR2 reads SVGAGI. After removal of 0 bases from V and 4 bases from J, the junction contained 7 bases not matched to a gene.

The table lists this clonotype with a few counts. The V and J genes are TRBV7-2 and TRBJ2-1; D unclear. This CDR3 is built from 12 residues. V shed 5 bases and J shed 9 bases, with 11 bases lying between them. The germline gives CDR1 SGHTA, CDR2 FQGNSA. The CDR3: CASSRLGGEQFF. Written as DNA, the CDR3 is TGTGCCAGCAGCCGTCTAGGTGGTGAGCAGTTCTTC.

This chain joins TRBV12-3 or TRBV12-4 and TRBJ1-2, with 8 bases matching TRBD1. The CDR3 totals 14 residues. With V trimmed by 10 bases and J by 7 bases, 14 bases remained unmatched. In DNA form, the CDR3 reads TGTGCCAACAGCCCGGACAGGGAACGGGTTGGCTACACCTTC. Its translation: CANSPDRERVGYTF.

This clonotype was counted between two and nine times. The rearrangement uses TRBV6-5 and TRBJ2-5, with D uncertain. This CDR3 is 14 amino acids long. Germline-derived CDR1 and CDR2 are MNHEY and SVGAGI. The ends were cut back, 0 bases at V and 4 bases at J, with 9 bases in the middle. CDR3 region: CASSYSGPGETQYF. DNA for the CDR3: TGTGCCAGCAGTTACTCGGGCCCAGGAGAGACCCAGTACTTC.

This clonotype was seen only once. This chain's CDR3 is CASSFHSGGTYEQYF. The CDR3 nucleotides read TGTGCCAGCAGTTTTCATAGCGGGGGGACCTACGAGCAGTACTTC. The chain joins TRBV12-3 or TRBV12-4 to TRBJ2-7; TRBD2 matches at 10 bases. Germline trimming cut 3 bases from V and 2 bases from J; bases unmatched to any gene: 4. This CDR3 is 15 amino acids long.

This clonotype appeared a few times. This chain uses TRBV5-1 with TRBJ2-7; D gene uncertain. This CDR3 has 12 amino acids. CDR1 and CDR2 (germline): SGHRS, YFSETQ. V gave up 10 bases and J gave up 2 bases, with 13 bases separating them. The CDR3 sequence is CAEESGTYEQYF. DNA of the CDR3: TGCGCCGAGGAGAGTGGCACCTACGAGCAGTACTTC.

The V gene is TRBV5-1, the J gene TRBJ2-1; D is possibly TRBD1 (6 bases). Germline V gene data show CDR1 as SGHRS and CDR2 as YFSETQ. CDR3 length: 14 residues. V was trimmed by 0 bases and J by 9 bases, leaving 13 bases between them. CDR3 protein: CASSLAPTGGEQFF. The CDR3 DNA reads TGCGCCAGCAGCTTGGCCCCGACAGGTGGTGAGCAGTTCTTC.

In this sample, this clonotype turned up a few times. The chain couples TRBV12-3 or TRBV12-4 to TRBJ1-2; D is possibly TRBD1 (5 bases). The CDR3 covers 14 residues. Deletions cut 6 bases from V and 1 base from J, with 12 bases between. The CDR3 reads CASSFAQVNYGYTF. CDR3 coding DNA: TGTGCCAGCAGCTTTGCACAGGTTAACTATGGCTACACCTTC.

With respect to this clonotype: At one end the junction does not follow the germline gene, possibly because of a read error. This chain connects TRBV5-5 to TRBJ2-3; 8 bases align to TRBD1. Germline assignment: CDR1 SGHKS and CDR2 YYEKEE (reference sequence). The CDR3 covers 16 residues. CDR3 residues: CACSHTPGQGADTQYF. In DNA, the CDR3 is TGTGCCTGCAGCCATACCCCAGGACAGGGCGCAGATACGCAGTATTTT.

This clonotype was seen more than once but under ten times. This rearrangement joins TRBV4-1 to TRBJ2-7; D not resolved. V was shortened by 0 bases and J by 1 base, with 13 bases between the two germline ends. CDR3 length: 16 residues. Germline values: CDR1 MGHRA, CDR2 YSYEKL. CDR3 coding DNA: TGCGCCAGCAGCCAAGATCCCGCCCAGACATCCTACGAGCAGTACTTC. It yields the protein CASSQDPAQTSYEQYF.

This chain connects TRBV29-1 to TRBJ2-7; maybe TRBD2 (7 bases). There are 12 residues in the CDR3. Germline V CDR1 and CDR2: SQVTM, ANQGSEA. V lost 6 bases and J 3 bases, leaving 12 bases between the germline ends. The CDR3 region is CSVWEGVYEQYF. The CDR3 DNA reads TGCAGCGTGTGGGAGGGGGTCTACGAGCAGTACTTC.

The V call is TRBV6-6, the J call TRBJ2-2; 8 bases agree with TRBD2. V lost 7 bases and J lost 4; bases outside the gene matches: 5. In germline, CDR1 is MNHNY, CDR2 SVGAGI (reference sequence). The CDR3 is made up of 14 amino acids. CDR3 coding DNA: TGTGCCAGCACGAAAGCGGGAGCCACCGGGGAGCTGTTTTTT. The encoded protein is CASTKAGATGELFF.

V usage is TRBV7-9 and J usage is TRBJ1-1, with D uncertain. From germline, CDR1 is SEHNR and CDR2 FQNEAQ (reference sequence). There are 13 residues in the CDR3. The ends were cut back, 4 bases at V and 2 bases at J, with 8 bases in the middle. The CDR3 DNA reads as TGTGCCAGCAGCTCCCCGGTCAACACTGAAGCTTTCTTT. Translating it yields CASSSPVNTEAFF.

Concerning this clonotype itself: One end of the junction does not line up with germline, which may come from a read error. The V and J genes are TRBV6-5 and TRBJ1-2; no clear D gene. The CDR3 sequence is 14 residues long. Germline loops: CDR1 MNHEY, CDR2 SVGAGI. CDR3 loop: CASSPSETVYSYTF. CDR3 nucleotide sequence: TGTGCCAGCAGTCCCTCGGAGACGGTCTATAGCTACACCTTC.

In this sample, this clonotype turned up a few times. The chain joins TRBV7-9 to TRBJ1-1; no definite D call. The CDR3 is 14 amino acids. Germline CDR1 and CDR2: SEHNR and FQNEAQ (reference sequence). V shed 3 bases and J shed 1 base, with 9 bases lying between them. The CDR3: CASSFLEGNTEAFF. In nucleotides, the CDR3 is TGTGCCAGCAGCTTTCTGGAGGGGAACACTGAAGCTTTCTTT.

This clonotype was counted between two and nine times. The V and J genes are TRBV24-1 and TRBJ2-1; 10 bases map to TRBD1. The CDR3 runs 13 residues. Germline CDR1 is KGHDR and CDR2 is SFDVKD. J gave up 7 bases and V 9 bases, and 5 bases lay outside the gene matches. In nucleotides, the CDR3 is TGTGCCACCGGGACAGGGGTGGGGAATGAGCAGTTCTTC. This sequence encodes CATGTGVGNEQFF.

This clonotype has a handful of counts. At one end, the junction sequence differs from germline, possibly due to a read error. The CDR3 here is CASSLTGAGETQYF. The CDR3 nucleotides read TGTGCTAGCAGCTTGACGGGGGCCGGGGAGACCCAGTACTTC. The chain is built from TRBV7-7 and TRBJ2-5; D is possibly TRBD1 or TRBD2 (6 bases each). Germline CDR1 is SSHAT and CDR2 is FNYEAQ (reference sequence). CDR3 size: 14 residues.

In its sample, this clonotype was seen many times. The chain employs TRBV20-1 and TRBJ2-7, with D maybe TRBD1 (5 bases). With 8 bases removed from V and 6 bases from J, the gap between germline ends came to 17 bases. Germline values: CDR1 DFQATT, CDR2 SNEGSKA (reference sequence). CDR3 size: 12 residues. The CDR3 spells CSPNTDSVEQYF. The DNA of the CDR3 is TGCAGTCCAAACACTGACAGTGTCGAGCAGTACTTC.

V is TRBV7-2 and J is TRBJ2-7, with TRBD1 identical over 8 bases. In germline, CDR1 is SGHTA, CDR2 FQGNSA. The V and J ends lost 1 base and 3 bases, in that order; junction bases with no gene match: 2. CDR3 length: 14 amino acids. The CDR3 loop reads CASSLVGQGYEQYF. The CDR3 nucleotides read TGTGCCAGCAGCTTAGTAGGACAGGGCTACGAGCAGTACTTC.

The chain employs TRBV11-1 and TRBJ2-5; 9 bases align to TRBD2. After removal of 0 bases from V and 1 base from J, the junction contained 6 bases not matched to a gene. Per germline, CDR1 SGHAT and CDR2 FQDESV (reference sequence). This CDR3 region has 17 residues. CDR3 sequence: CASSLAEAGGLQETQYF. CDR3 in DNA: TGTGCCAGCAGCTTAGCGGAAGCGGGGGGCCTCCAAGAGACCCAGTACTTC.

This clonotype appeared a few times. The genes are TRBV5-1 and TRBJ1-2; 9 bases fit TRBD1. The CDR3 sequence is 14 residues long. J was trimmed by 3 bases and V by 5 bases; bases with no gene match: 5. Germline values: CDR1 SGHRS, CDR2 YFSETQ. In nucleotides, the CDR3 is TGCGCCAGCAGTTTGAGACAGGGGGACTATGGCTACACCTTC. It encodes CASSLRQGDYGYTF.

V gene TRBV7-3 combines with J gene TRBJ1-2; 7 bases agree with TRBD1. Germline-derived CDR1 and CDR2 are SGHTA and FQGTGA. V was clipped by 4 bases and J by 11 bases; unmatched bases: 7. CDR3 length: 12 amino acids. The CDR3, as DNA: TGTGCCAGCAGCTCGTCGGGGGACAGATACACCTTC. This translates into CASSSSGDRYTF.

This clonotype was seen only a few times. The chain employs TRBV20-1 and TRBJ1-4, with 8 bases lining up with TRBD1. CDR3 length: 14 amino acids. Germline CDR1 is DFQATT and CDR2 is SNEGSKA (reference sequence). The V and J ends lost 6 bases and 4 bases, in that order; junction bases with no gene match: 7. CDR3 in amino acids: CSATSTGGNEKLFF. In nucleotides, the CDR3 is TGCAGTGCAACCTCTACAGGGGGTAATGAAAAACTGTTTTTT.

This clonotype appeared a few times. The chain recombines TRBV5-1 with TRBJ1-1, with TRBD1 matching over 9 bases. V shed 4 bases and J 11 bases; nucleotides not matched to a gene: 9. Germline CDR1 is SGHRS and CDR2 is YFSETQ. The CDR3 totals 13 residues. CDR3 nucleotides: TGCGCCAGCAGCCCCGGGACAGGGTATCTCGCTTTCTTT. Translating gives CASSPGTGYLAFF. Filled out from reference TRBV5-1 and TRBJ1-1, the complete variable domain reads KAGVTQTPRYLIKTRGQQVTLSCSPISGHRSVSWYQQTPGQGLQFLFEYFSETQRNKGNFPGRFSGRQFSNSRSEMNVSTLELGDSALYLCASSPGTGYLAFFGQGTRLTVV.

The chain links TRBV5-1 to TRBJ2-3; D is uncertain. V gave up 1 base and J gave up 0 bases, with 18 bases separating them. This CDR3 has 18 residues. Germline CDR1 reads SGHRS; CDR2 reads YFSETQ. CDR3 DNA sequence: TGCGCCAGCAGCTTGAATATGGATCCGATTGCTAGCACAGATACGCAGTATTTT. Its protein is CASSLNMDPIASTDTQYF.

This clonotype was seen a handful of times. CDR3 in amino acids: CSARLPGQPYSPLHF. The CDR3 DNA reads as TGCAGTGCTCGACTACCGGGACAGCCTTATTCACCCCTCCACTTT. V usage is TRBV20-1 and J usage is TRBJ1-6, with 7 bases lining up with TRBD1. Germline trimming cut 5 bases from V and 8 bases from J; bases unmatched to any gene: 12. Germline CDR1 reads DFQATT; CDR2 reads SNEGSKA (reference sequence). This CDR3 has 15 residues.

Comments on this clonotype: A read error is likely, as this CDR3 ends without the conserved phenylalanine or tryptophan. The rearrangement joins TRBV12-3 or TRBV12-4 to TRBJ2-3, with 7 bases fitting TRBD2. V lost 5 bases and J lost 0; bases outside the gene matches: 5. CDR3 length equals 15 residues. DNA for the CDR3: TGTGCCAGCAGTCTGCGGGGGACGAGCACAGATACGCAGTATTCT. As protein: CASSLRGTSTDTQYS.

This clonotype occurred once. V is TRBV4-2 and J is TRBJ1-1, with unresolved D. Trimming took off 4 bases at V and 5 bases at J, with 14 bases between the two ends. From germline, CDR1 is LGHNA and CDR2 YNFKEQ. The length of the CDR3 is 14 residues. The CDR3 here is CASSPARTLTEAFF. CDR3 nucleotides: TGTGCCAGCAGCCCGGCTCGGACGCTTACTGAAGCTTTCTTT.

The chain carries TRBV4-2 and TRBJ2-1; 12 bases are shared with TRBD2. Germline CDR1 and CDR2: LGHNA and YNFKEQ. The CDR3 runs 18 residues. The V segment lost 1 base and the J segment 9 bases; nucleotides outside the gene matches: 13. The CDR3, as DNA: TGTGCCAGCAGCCAAGTTTTAACTAGCGGGGGGAAATTGGGTGAGCAGTTCTTC. It codes for CASSQVLTSGGKLGEQFF.

This clonotype was observed a few times. This rearrangement joins TRBV5-1 to TRBJ2-7; 8 nucleotides match TRBD1. CDR1 and CDR2 (germline): SGHRS, YFSETQ. The CDR3 extends over 17 amino acids. The junction had 15 bases not matched to a gene; V was cut back by 4 bases and J by 3 bases. DNA for the CDR3: TGCGCCAGCAGCCAACGATACCGGGACAGGCGGCACTACGAGCAGTACTTC. Its translation is CASSQRYRDRRHYEQYF.